These 15 T cell receptor beta chains came from one sample sequenced in a study of T cell repertoires in cytomegalovirus infection. TCRdb re-analysed the reads in MiXCR, keeping a single row per CDR3 protein. The sample has roughly 120,000 distinct CDR3 sequences; 30% to 40% are singletons. Their antigen targets remain unknown. The specimen was CD8+ T cells from cultured PBMCs, collected from culture after CMV antigen stimulation. Receptors were obtained from a human donor in good health (CMV status not recorded). Some clones in this sample may be carry-over from other donors' samples.

The V and J genes are TRBV5-4 and TRBJ1-2, with 7 bases lining up with TRBD1. The CDR3 contains 16 residues. In germline, CDR1 is SGHNT, CDR2 YYREEE (reference sequence). V dropped 1 base and J dropped 4; count of bases not matched to a gene: 10. This CDR3 is CASSLSPGGMGYGYTF. The CDR3, as DNA: TGTGCCAGCAGCTTGTCTCCAGGGGGTATGGGCTATGGCTACACCTTC.

This clonotype was picked up many times. This sequence joins TRBV7-2 and TRBJ2-7; D possibly corresponds to TRBD1 (6 bases). Germline lookup yields CDR1 SGHTA and CDR2 FQGNSA. The CDR3 has 14 amino acids. Trimming took 5 bases from V and 3 from J, leaving 14 bases between them. CDR3 sequence: CASSPRDTSYEQYF. The CDR3 nucleotides read TGTGCCAGCAGCCCCCGGGACACTAGCTACGAGCAGTACTTC.

The chain links TRBV28 to TRBJ2-5; perhaps TRBD2 as D (6 bases). Trimming removed 3 bases at V and 3 bases at J, with 8 bases between. The germline V gene has CDR1 MDHEN and CDR2 SYDVKM. This CDR3 comprises 13 residues. The CDR3 spells CASSFGGKETQYF. The CDR3 DNA reads TGTGCCAGCAGTTTTGGGGGGAAAGAGACCCAGTACTTC.

This clonotype was detected a few times. CDR3 in amino acids: CATSDASVKNTGELFF. CDR3 DNA sequence: TGTGCCACCAGTGATGCCTCGGTTAAGAACACCGGGGAGCTGTTTTTT. The V gene is TRBV24-1, the J gene TRBJ2-2; D is undetermined. The V gene lost 3 bases and the J gene lost 1 base, with 11 bases spanning the gap. Germline CDR1 and CDR2: KGHDR and SFDVKD. The CDR3 runs 16 residues.

This clonotype was detected a few times. This rearrangement joins TRBV4-2 to TRBJ1-1, with a tentative D call TRBD1 (6 bases). The CDR3 extends over 16 amino acids. From germline, CDR1 is LGHNA and CDR2 YNFKEQ. Trimming removed 0 bases from V and 8 bases from J, with 19 bases in between. The CDR3 DNA sequence: TGTGCCAGCAGCCAAGATCCCGGGGATGGGGGCTCCGAAGCTTTCTTT. Translating gives CASSQDPGDGGSEAFF.

The chain is built from TRBV2 and TRBJ2-1, with 7 bases lining up with TRBD1. Germline lookup yields CDR1 SNHLY and CDR2 FYNNEI. The CDR3 has 15 amino acids. Trimming removed 7 bases from V and 3 bases from J; junction bases left unmatched: 9. The CDR3 sequence: CASNAGDSDYNEQFF. The CDR3 DNA follows: TGTGCCAGCAATGCTGGGGACAGTGACTACAATGAGCAGTTCTTC.

The genes are TRBV6-1 and TRBJ1-5, with D unresolved. The CDR3 sequence is 13 residues long. Trimming took 5 bases from V and 3 from J, leaving 8 bases between them. Germline V lookup: CDR1 MNHNS, CDR2 SASEGT. DNA of the CDR3: TGTGCCAGCAGTTACGAGGTCAATCAGCCCCAGCATTTT. Translating it yields CASSYEVNQPQHF.

The V call is TRBV4-1, the J call TRBJ2-7; 9 positions match TRBD2. Germline V gene data show CDR1 as MGHRA and CDR2 as YSYEKL. The CDR3 extends over 15 amino acids. With 0 bases clipped from V and 3 bases from J, the junction kept 3 bases outside the gene matches. CDR3 bases: TGCGCCAGCAGCCAAGAGCTAGCGGGGAACTACGAGCAGTACTTC. This gives the protein CASSQELAGNYEQYF.

This clonotype was observed a handful of times. This chain joins TRBV6-1 and TRBJ2-7, with TRBD1 matching 8 bases. The CDR3 has 15 amino acids. The trim removed 10 bases at V and 6 bases at J, leaving 17 bases unmatched. The germline gives CDR1 MNHNS, CDR2 SASEGT. The CDR3 is CATRLQGEYTGEQYF. For the CDR3, the DNA is TGTGCCACCCGTCTACAGGGGGAATATACGGGCGAGCAGTACTTC.

This clonotype showed up many times. The rearrangement links TRBV7-8 to TRBJ1-4; 9 bases match TRBD1. This CDR3 has 15 residues. V lost 1 base and J lost 7; bases outside the gene matches: 4. Germline CDR1 reads SGHVS; CDR2 reads FQNEAQ. The CDR3 DNA sequence: TGTGCCAGCAGCTTAGACAGGGGGCGAGGTGAAAAACTGTTTTTT. It translates to CASSLDRGRGEKLFF.

This clonotype was counted many times. The V and J genes are TRBV28 and TRBJ2-2; D is uncertain. Germline V gene sequence: CDR1 MDHEN, CDR2 SYDVKM. With 8 bases removed from V and 6 bases from J, the gap between germline ends came to 16 bases. The CDR3 extends over 14 amino acids. CDR3 sequence reads: CASGPLNRAGELFF. Written as DNA, the CDR3 is TGTGCCAGCGGCCCTTTAAACCGGGCCGGGGAGCTGTTTTTT.

This clonotype was observed a few times. The chain uses TRBV7-3 and TRBJ1-2; the D gene is possibly TRBD1 (6 bases). V lost 2 bases and J lost 5, with 12 bases in between. Germline-derived CDR1 and CDR2 are SGHTA and FQGTGA. The CDR3 spans 14 residues. The DNA for the CDR3 is TGTGCCAGCAGCTTACATCCAGGGGATTATGGCTACACCTTC. Protein product: CASSLHPGDYGYTF. The full variable domain, rest sourced from reference TRBV7-3 and TRBJ1-2, is GAGVSQTPSNKVTEKGKYVELRCDPISGHTALYWYRQSLGQGPEFLIYFQGTGAADDSGLPNDRFFAVRPEGSVSTLKIQRTERGDSAVYLCASSLHPGDYGYTFGSGTRLTVV.

The chain has TRBV7-9 and TRBJ2-3; possibly TRBD1 for D (6 bases). V was pared by 5 bases and J by 0 bases, with 15 bases between. The CDR3 has 16 amino acids. From germline, CDR1 is SEHNR and CDR2 FQNEAQ (reference sequence). DNA of the CDR3: TGTGCCAGCAGCACTGGACAGTTCCTTAGCACAGATACGCAGTATTTT. This translates into CASSTGQFLSTDTQYF.

A few counts support this clonotype. The V call is TRBV9, the J call TRBJ2-1, with D possibly matching TRBD2 (6 bases). Germline CDR1 is SGDLS and CDR2 is YYNGEE. Trimming left V 0 bases short and J 5 bases short, with 15 bases between. The CDR3 sequence is 16 residues long. In nucleotides, the CDR3 is TGTGCCAGCAGCGTAGGAGGGACTGGGAGTAACAATGAGCAGTTCTTC. Its protein is CASSVGGTGSNNEQFF.

The chain joins TRBV7-8 to TRBJ2-5, with D possibly being TRBD1 (6 bases). The CDR3 spans 13 residues. V lost 5 bases, J lost 2 bases, and 9 bases lay in between. CDR1 SGHVS and CDR2 FQNEAQ come from the germline V gene. CDR3 nucleotides: TGTGCCAGCAGCCTAGGACAGCAAGAGACCCAGTACTTC. Its protein is CASSLGQQETQYF.